Sequencing of this T cell receptor (beta chain) was carried out in a study of patients and donors after allogeneic stem cell transplantation (dated by TCRdb to about 2020). Notes on this clonotype: What this receptor recognizes is not known. No per-base quality is available; no much larger clone lies one base away.

Library construction relied on RT-PCR. Instrument used: NextSeq 550. The public reads were run again by TCRdb, first through fastp at Q25 and then through MiXCR, and only productive beta chains were kept. Each CDR3 protein gets just one entry, which takes the most common genes and DNA from the rows behind it. For this sample the table gives a few hundred thousand distinct CDR3 sequences, of which 35% to 45% were detected only once. The ten largest account for around a tenth of the sample. The TCR sequence derives from a human donor who was either an allogeneic HSCT recipient or a stem cell or donor lymphocyte infusion donor (not recorded which). It is not recorded whose cells these are; they may come from a transplant donor. The sample taken for sequencing was blood, either unsorted or a sorted T cell fraction (not recorded which).

The CDR3 protein is CASSQGDRAETTNEKLFF. The DNA sequence is as follows: TGCGCCAGCAGCCAGGGCGATCGGGCAGAAACAACTAATGAAAAACTGTTTTTT. The rearranged chain carries TRBV5-1 and TRBJ1-4, and possibly TRBD1, on 5 matching bases. From a lookup of the germline V gene, CDR1 and CDR2 are SGHRS and YFSETQ. The CDR3 runs 18 amino acids, cysteine and phenylalanine included. CDR3 DNA is the only sequence kept; it has 54 bases, read in frame from the first base. At the junction V is shortened by 4 bases and J by 0 bases, with 19 bases in between.